These T cell receptor beta chains were read from a single sample in a study of blood T cell repertoires in COVID-19. Method: immunoSEQ multiplex PCR; TCRdb's copy keeps in-frame clones and lacks some. The sample carries about 120,000 clones, 75% to 90% recorded once. Sequencing was carried out using peripheral blood. The receptor set was obtained from a woman aged 55-70 years with COVID-19, enrolled during active disease. Each CDR3 is given with its conserved first and last residue. A D gene is named only where the DNA matches it firmly. Not every row has a clone size; where given, it reads once, few, many or a size class.

TRBD1 | 15 | . | TRBJ2-7 | TRBV6-5 | TGTGCCAGCAGTTACGGCGGGACAGGGAGCTACGAGCAGTACTTC | CASSYGGTGSYEQYF
TRBD1 | 16 | . | TRBJ1-2 | TRBV5-1 | TGCGCCAGCAGCACCTCCGTGGGACAGCTCGAGAGGGGCTACACCTTC | CASSTSVGQLERGYTF
. | 15 | . | TRBJ1-4 | TRBV10-3 | TGTGCCATCAGTGAAAGACAGGTTGCGAATGAAAAACTGTTTTTT | CAISERQVANEKLFF
. | 12 | . | TRBJ1-2 | TRBV7-2 | TGTGCCAGCAGCTTGGGGGGGGATGGCTACACCTTC | CASSLGGDGYTF
. | 13 | . | TRBJ2-7 | TRBV14 | TGTGCCAGCAGCCTCCGGGAAGACTACGAGCAGTACTTC | CASSLREDYEQYF
TRBD1 | 16 | . | TRBJ1-4 | TRBV5-8 | TGTGCCAGCAGCACCGGGACAGGGGGCGCGACTGAAAAACTGTTTTTT | CASSTGTGGATEKLFF
. | 13 | . | TRBJ1-4 | TRBV10-1 | TGCGCCCGATCTGGGGGGAGGAATGAAAAACTGTTTTTT | CARSGGRNEKLFF
. | 13 | . | TRBJ1-3 | TRBV9 | TGTGCCAGCAGCGTAGATCTTGGAAACACCATATATTTT | CASSVDLGNTIYF
. | 15 | once | TRBJ1-2 | TRBV7-8 | TGTGCCAGCAGCTTAGCTTCCGCAGGGCCTCTCGGCTACACCTTC | CASSLASAGPLGYTF
. | 14 | . | TRBJ2-1 | TRBV6-5 | TGTGCCAGCAGTCGGGACAAACTTTACAATGAGCAGTTCTTC | CASSRDKLYNEQFF
TRBD1 | 16 | . | TRBJ1-1 | TRBV18 | TGTGCCAGCTCACCGTTGGGGACAGGACAGAACACTGAAGCTTTCTTT | CASSPLGTGQNTEAFF
TRBD2 | 16 | . | TRBJ2-1 | TRBV18 | TGTGCCAGCTCTAGGACTAGCGGGGAGAGAGGCGATGAGCAGTTCTTC | CASSRTSGERGDEQFF
. | 14 | . | TRBJ1-1 | TRBV5-1 | TGCGCCAGCAGCTTGGAAGGGGGAAACACTGAAGCTTTCTTT | CASSLEGGNTEAFF
. | 16 | . | TRBJ1-4 | TRBV12-2 | TGTGCAAGTCGCTTAGGGTCGGGGACAACTAATGAAAAACTGTTTTTT | CASRLGSGTTNEKLFF
. | 14 | . | TRBJ1-5 | TRBV2 | TGTGCCAGTTCTCAGGGTAGGGACAATCAGCCCCAGCATTTT | CASSQGRDNQPQHF
. | 15 | . | TRBJ1-1 | TRBV7-9 | TGTGCCAGCAGCTTAGGTTCGGGGGGGAACACTGAAGCTTTCTTT | CASSLGSGGNTEAFF
. | 16 | once | TRBJ2-5 | TRBV18 | TGTGCCAGCTCACGACAGGGGACTACCAACCAAGAGACCCAGTACTTC | CASSRQGTTNQETQYF
TRBD2 | 17 | . | TRBJ2-1 | TRBV6-9 | TGTGCCAGCAGTTCTAGCGGGTCCCGATTAACCTACAATGAGCAGTTCTTC | CASSSSGSRLTYNEQFF
. | 13 | . | TRBJ1-5 | TRBV30 | TGTGCCTGGAGTGTACAGCCGAATCAGCCCCAGCATTTT | CAWSVQPNQPQHF
. | 15 | . | TRBJ1-2 | TRBV7-9 | TGTGCCAGCAGCTCCCCGTGGGGAGGAACTTATGGCTACACCTTC | CASSSPWGGTYGYTF
TRBD1 | 17 | few | TRBJ2-5 | TRBV4-3 | TGCGCCAGCAGCCAAGGAGTCCCGGGACAGGGGTTCTCGACCCAGTACTTC | CASSQGVPGQGFSTQYF
TRBD2 | 15 | . | TRBJ2-7 | TRBV27 | TGTGCCAGCAGTTTCAGTGGGGGAGGGCACTACGAGCAGTACTTC | CASSFSGGGHYEQYF
TRBD2 | 15 | . | TRBJ2-3 | TRBV5-1 | TGCGCCAGCAGCTTGGTACTAGCGGGGACAGATACGCAGTATTTT | CASSLVLAGTDTQYF
. | 14 | . | TRBJ2-1 | TRBV3-1/TRBV3-2 | TGTGCCAGCAGCCAAGATGGGAGGGGGGGTGAGCAGTTCTTC | CASSQDGRGGEQFF
. | 14 | . | TRBJ1-2 | TRBV28 | TGTGCCAGCAGTTTAGTCGGGTCAGATTATGGCTACACCTTC | CASSLVGSDYGYTF
. | 17 | . | TRBJ1-2 | TRBV19 | TGTGCCAGTAGTACCGGACAGAAACAAAGCCTCCTCTATGGCTACACCTTC | CASSTGQKQSLLYGYTF
. | 18 | once | TRBJ2-7 | TRBV1 | TGCACCAGCAGCCAAGTTCGGACTAGCGGGGGTTTTGTCTACGAGCAGTACTTC | CTSSQVRTSGGFVYEQYF
. | 15 | . | TRBJ2-7 | TRBV11-3 | TGTGCCAGCAGCTTAGAGAGACACCCCTTCTACGAGCAGTACTTC | CASSLERHPFYEQYF
. | 11 | . | TRBJ2-1 | TRBV2 | TGTGCCAGCAGTGAATTCTATGAGCAGTTCTTC | CASSEFYEQFF
. | 15 | once | TRBJ2-3 | TRBV11-3 | TGTGCCAGCAGCTCAGGCCGGATTAGCACAGATACGCAGTATTTT | CASSSGRISTDTQYF
. | 14 | . | TRBJ1-2 | TRBV5-4 | TGTGCCAGCAGCTTGGCCGGCGGGATTCCTGGCTACACCTTC | CASSLAGGIPGYTF
TRBD2 | 17 | once | TRBJ2-5 | TRBV27 | TGTGCCAGCAGTCGGACTAGCGGGGGAAGGTACCAAGAGACCCAGTACTTC | CASSRTSGGRYQETQYF
. | 15 | . | TRBJ1-1 | TRBV18 | TGTGCCAGCTCACCCCGGGGGGAACAGAACACTGAAGCTTTCTTT | CASSPRGEQNTEAFF
TRBD1 | 16 | once | TRBJ1-2 | TRBV5-1 | TGCGCCAGCAGCTTGGGGCGGGACAGGACAAACTATGGCTACACCTTC | CASSLGRDRTNYGYTF
. | 15 | . | TRBJ1-1 | TRBV5-1 | TGCGCCAGCAGCTTGGGTCCGCGGCAGAACACTGAAGCTTTCTTT | CASSLGPRQNTEAFF
TRBD2 | 16 | . | TRBJ2-5 | TRBV2 | TGTGCCAGCAGTACAAGACTAGCGGGGGCCCTAGAGACCCAGTACTTC | CASSTRLAGALETQYF
TRBD1 | 16 | . | TRBJ1-2 | TRBV2 | TGTGCCAGCAGCGAATCCGGGACAGGGGGCCTCTATGGCTACACCTTC | CASSESGTGGLYGYTF
TRBD2 | 17 | . | TRBJ2-3 | TRBV4-3 | TGCGCCAGCAGCCAAGATCGGACTAGCCTTGACACAGATACGCAGTATTTT | CASSQDRTSLDTDTQYF
. | 14 | . | TRBJ2-7 | TRBV2 | TGTGCCAGCAGTGTACCCCGGGGAAGGGACGAGCAGTACTTC | CASSVPRGRDEQYF
. | 17 | . | TRBJ2-7 | TRBV19 | TGTGCCAGTAGTATAGCGAGCGATAGGGGCGCGCGCTACGAGCAGTACTTC | CASSIASDRGARYEQYF
. | 14 | . | TRBJ1-2 | TRBV19 | TGTGCCAGTAGTATGGGGCAGGGTAGCTATGGCTACACCTTC | CASSMGQGSYGYTF
. | 14 | . | TRBJ1-4 | TRBV28 | TGTGCCAGCAGAGCACCGACAACTAATGAAAAACTGTTTTTT | CASRAPTTNEKLFF
TRBD1 | 15 | . | TRBJ2-7 | TRBV12-5 | TGTGCTAGTGGTTTGGACAGGGGCCCTCCGAGCGAGCAGTACTTC | CASGLDRGPPSEQYF
TRBD1 | 14 | . | TRBJ2-7 | TRBV4-1 | TGCGCCAGCAAACCGGGACAGGGGTCCTACGAGCAGTACTTC | CASKPGQGSYEQYF
TRBD1 | 15 | . | TRBJ2-7 | TRBV9 | TGTGCCAGCAGCAGACGACAGGGGGAAGGGTACGAGCAGTACTTC | CASSRRQGEGYEQYF
. | 14 | . | TRBJ2-3 | TRBV24-1 | TGTGCCACCAGTGATAGGGGAAAAACAGATACGCAGTATTTT | CATSDRGKTDTQYF
TRBD1 | 17 | . | TRBJ1-2 | TRBV9 | TGTGCCAGCAGCGTATCAGACAGGGGAGGTCTTAACTATGGCTACACCTTC | CASSVSDRGGLNYGYTF
TRBD2 | 17 | . | TRBJ2-1 | TRBV9 | TGTGCCAGCAGCCCGAGACTAGCGGAGGGGGTGGTGGGTGAGCAGTTCTTC | CASSPRLAEGVVGEQFF
. | 14 | . | TRBJ1-1 | TRBV15 | TGTGCCACTCAAACCGGGGGAACGAACACTGAAGCTTTCTTT | CATQTGGTNTEAFF
. | 15 | . | TRBJ1-5 | TRBV18 | TGTGCCAGCTCACCGGGCTCTAAGGGCAATCAGCCCCAGCATTTT | CASSPGSKGNQPQHF